This TCR beta chain was profiled in a study of neoadjuvant anti-PD-1 for oral cavity cancer. As for the study in general: Around day 43, patients without progression received a fourth nivolumab dose before surgery.

This clone was detected only a few times. One end of the junction does not line up with germline, which may come from a read error. Within the sample, other DNA sequences also encode this same CDR3. Data came from immunoSEQ multiplex PCR; TCRdb stores just in-frame clones and leaves some out. The sample has tens of thousands of clones; 25% to 30% are singletons. Documented time point: after neoadjuvant nivolumab, at surgical resection. This CDR3 region has 16 residues. Germline CDR1 and CDR2: SGHRS and YFSETQ. The chain links TRBV5-1 to TRBJ2-3; 9 bases fit TRBD1. The material sequenced was tumor tissue, taken after nivolumab (anti-PD-1) treatment. The receptor comes from a person aged 35-80 years with oral cavity squamous cell carcinoma. CDR3 region: CASSLDSGTGTDTQYF. For the CDR3, the DNA is TGTGCCAGCAGCTTGGACAGTGGGACAGGGACAGATACGCAGTATTTT.